Listed below are T cell receptor beta chains from one sample, sequenced in a study of blood T cell repertoires in COVID-19. Profiled with immunoSEQ multiplex PCR; TCRdb holds only in-frame clones, not every one. The data show under 200,000 clones, about 88% seen once. Input material: peripheral blood. The receptors derive from a man between 50 and 59 years old who had recovered from COVID-19. CDR3s include the opening cysteine and the closing phenylalanine or tryptophan. D genes are given only for firm matches. Expanded clones are given a class, and other clones once, few, many or no size at all.

TRBV5-1,-,-,TRBJ1-3,TGCGCCAGCAGCTCTGACGTGTGGCAGCGGGACACCATATATTTT,CASSSDVWQRDTIYF
TRBV27,TRBD2,once,TRBJ2-3,TGTGCCAGCAGTTTAAGGCTAGCGGGAGCAGGGGGCACAGATACGCAGTATTTT,CASSLRLAGAGGTDTQYF
TRBV7-9,-,-,TRBJ2-1,TGTGCCAGCAGCTTGGCGGGGTACAGTGAGCAGTTCTTC,CASSLAGYSEQFF
TRBV18,-,-,TRBJ1-1,TGTGCCAGCTCACCATCAACGGTAAACACTGAAGCTTTCTTT,CASSPSTVNTEAFF
TRBV12-3/TRBV12-4,TRBD1,-,TRBJ1-2,TGTGCCAGCAGAAAGACAGGGTCTGGAGGCTACACCTTC,CASRKTGSGGYTF
TRBV3-1/TRBV3-2,-,-,TRBJ1-2,TGTGCCAGCAGCCCGTTCGGAGGCTATGGCTACACCTTC,CASSPFGGYGYTF
TRBV6-5,TRBD1,-,TRBJ2-3,TGTGCCAGCATTAAGGACAGGGGTGTTACAGATACGCAGTATTTT,CASIKDRGVTDTQYF
TRBV9,-,-,TRBJ1-1,TGTGCCAGCAGCTCTACCGGGCCAGGGGAAGCTTTCTTT,CASSSTGPGEAFF
TRBV28,TRBD1,-,TRBJ1-1,TGTGCCAGTAAGACAGGGTTGAACACTGAAGCTTTCTTT,CASKTGLNTEAFF
TRBV9,-,-,TRBJ1-4,TGTGCCAGCAGCGTTACCCCCACAGGGTCTAATGAAAAACTGTTTTTT,CASSVTPTGSNEKLFF
TRBV28,TRBD1,-,TRBJ2-5,TGTGCCAGCAACCAACAGGGGGGCGATCAAGAGACCCAGTACTTC,CASNQQGGDQETQYF
TRBV27,-,-,TRBJ1-1,TGTGCCAGCAGTTTAAACCCGGGGGGCGGTTTAGCAGCTTTCTTT,CASSLNPGGGLAAFF
TRBV5-8,-,few,TRBJ1-2,TGTGCCAGCAGCTTGGGGCAGGGGTACTATGGCTACACCTTC,CASSLGQGYYGYTF
TRBV6-2/TRBV6-3,-,-,TRBJ1-2,TGTGCCAGCAGTCAAACTGGACAGCAAACTAAGGGCTACACCTTC,CASSQTGQQTKGYTF
TRBV19,-,-,TRBJ2-5,TGTGCCAGTAGCACCGGGACAAAGGGGACCCAGTACTTC,CASSTGTKGTQYF
TRBV4-3,-,-,TRBJ2-1,TGCGCCAGCAGCCAAGGTGGTCGCGCCGGTTACAATGAGCAGTTCTTC,CASSQGGRAGYNEQFF
TRBV9,-,-,TRBJ2-2,TGTGCCAGCAGCGCTCGAACAGCTAACACCGGGGAGCTGTTTTTT,CASSARTANTGELFF
TRBV5-1,TRBD1,-,TRBJ1-2,TGCGCCAGCAGCTTAAGGACAGGGCTGCAATTGGACTATGGCTACACCTTC,CASSLRTGLQLDYGYTF
TRBV18,TRBD1,-,TRBJ2-7,TGTGCCAGCTCACCCACACCAGGGGGCTCCTCCTACGAGCAGTACTTC,CASSPTPGGSSYEQYF
TRBV7-8,-,-,TRBJ1-5,TGTGCCAGCAGCGGTGCCCAGAGCGACAATCAGCCCCAGCATTTT,CASSGAQSDNQPQHF
TRBV7-9,-,-,TRBJ2-5,TGTGCCAGCAGCACACAGGAAGGTGGGGTGTACTTC,CASSTQEGGVYF
TRBV11-2,TRBD1,-,TRBJ2-2,TGTGCCAGCAGCCGGGGACAGGGGAAAATTGGGACCGGGGAGCTGTTTTTT,CASSRGQGKIGTGELFF
TRBV7-2,TRBD2,-,TRBJ2-5,TGTGCCAGCAGCTCTAGCGGGGCGGGAGAGACCCAGTACTTC,CASSSSGAGETQYF
TRBV27,-,-,TRBJ2-7,TGTGCCAGCAGTTTAGGACTTGACAAATCCTACGAGCAGTACTTC,CASSLGLDKSYEQYF
TRBV11-2,-,-,TRBJ1-2,TGTGCCAGCAGCTCCCGACAAGACTATGGCTACACCTTC,CASSSRQDYGYTF
TRBV9,-,-,TRBJ2-5,TGTGCCAGCAGCGTAGGAAGGTCTGCAGGGAAGGGAGAGACCCAGTACTTC,CASSVGRSAGKGETQYF
TRBV2,-,few,TRBJ2-7,TGTGCCAGCAGTGAAGGTCGCGGGAATCTCGGCGAGCAGTACTTC,CASSEGRGNLGEQYF
TRBV19,TRBD2,-,TRBJ2-5,TGTGCCAGTAGTATCCGGCAGGGAGGGCCGCAAGAGACCCAGTACTTC,CASSIRQGGPQETQYF
TRBV7-2,TRBD2,-,TRBJ2-7,TGTGCCAGCAGCTTGAAGACTACCAGCGGGGGGCCCGAACGGTACGAGCAGTACTTC,CASSLKTTSGGPERYEQYF
TRBV4-3,TRBD1,-,TRBJ2-1,TGCGCCAGCAGCCAAGTCAACCCAGGGGGCAATGAGCAGTTCTTC,CASSQVNPGGNEQFF
TRBV9,-,-,TRBJ2-3,TGTGCCAGCAGCCTGAGGCCTAGCACAGATACGCAGTATTTT,CASSLRPSTDTQYF
TRBV6-2/TRBV6-3,TRBD2,few,TRBJ2-7,TGTGCCAGCAGTCCCCGTAGACTAGCGGAAAGCTACGAGCAGTACTTC,CASSPRRLAESYEQYF
TRBV28,TRBD2,-,TRBJ2-1,TGTGCCAGCAGGCCTGCGACTAGCGGATACAATGAGCAGTTCTTC,CASRPATSGYNEQFF
TRBV28,TRBD1,-,TRBJ2-1,TGTGCCAGCAGCGCGACAGGGGGGGCGGGAAGGCAGTTCTTC,CASSATGGAGRQFF
TRBV2,-,-,TRBJ2-7,TGTGCCAGCAGTGAGGGCAGGGGCGTAAGGGAGCAGTACTTC,CASSEGRGVREQYF
TRBV5-4,-,-,TRBJ2-7,TGTGCCAGCACCCCAGGGGGGTCTGCCTACGAGCAGTACTTC,CASTPGGSAYEQYF
TRBV10-3,TRBD1,few,TRBJ1-5,TGTGCCATCAGTGACCAGACAGGGGGAAAATCGCCCCAGCATTTT,CAISDQTGGKSPQHF
TRBV9,TRBD2,-,TRBJ2-7,TGTGCCAGCAGCGCCGGGGGGGCCAGCTACGAGCAGTACTTC,CASSAGGASYEQYF
TRBV7-9,TRBD1,-,TRBJ2-3,TGTGCCAGCAGCCGGGACAGGGTCACAGATACGCAGTATTTT,CASSRDRVTDTQYF
TRBV18,TRBD1,-,TRBJ2-7,TGTGCCAGCTCACCACAAACCGGGACAGCCTACGAGCAGTACTTC,CASSPQTGTAYEQYF
TRBV28,TRBD1,-,TRBJ2-5,TGTGCCAGCGGATCCGGGACAGGTGTCCGGGAGACCCAGTACTTC,CASGSGTGVRETQYF
TRBV7-2,-,-,TRBJ1-3,TGTGCCAGCCACGGGAGGCCTGGAAACACCATATATTTT,CASHGRPGNTIYF
TRBV5-4,TRBD2,-,TRBJ2-1,TGTGCCAGCAGCTTGGATCCCGGGGGGAACAATGAGCAGTTCTTC,CASSLDPGGNNEQFF
TRBV30,TRBD1,-,TRBJ2-7,TGTGCCTGGACGCCGGGACAGGGCTACGAGCAGTACTTC,CAWTPGQGYEQYF
TRBV4-2,TRBD2,once,TRBJ2-3,TGTGCCAGCAGCCGTCCGGGACTAGCGGACACAGATACGCAGTATTTT,CASSRPGLADTDTQYF
TRBV27,TRBD1,-,TRBJ2-2,TGTGCCAGCAGTTTACCCCCGGGACAGGGAAGTTTTGACACCGGGGAGCTGTTTTTT,CASSLPPGQGSFDTGELFF
TRBV2,-,-,TRBJ1-5,TGTGCCAGCACGGGGGGAGAGGATCAGCCCCAGCATTTT,CASTGGEDQPQHF
TRBV6-5,-,-,TRBJ2-5,TGTGCCAGCAGTTACTCTGGAGGCGTGGAGACCCAGTACTTC,CASSYSGGVETQYF
TRBV29-1,TRBD1,-,TRBJ2-7,TGCAGCGTTGAAGCCCACGGGGACAGGGGCTACGAGCAGTACTTC,CSVEAHGDRGYEQYF
TRBV19,-,-,TRBJ1-5,TGTGCCAGTAGTCCCCGGGGAGGGTATAGCAATCAGCCCCAGCATTTT,CASSPRGGYSNQPQHF